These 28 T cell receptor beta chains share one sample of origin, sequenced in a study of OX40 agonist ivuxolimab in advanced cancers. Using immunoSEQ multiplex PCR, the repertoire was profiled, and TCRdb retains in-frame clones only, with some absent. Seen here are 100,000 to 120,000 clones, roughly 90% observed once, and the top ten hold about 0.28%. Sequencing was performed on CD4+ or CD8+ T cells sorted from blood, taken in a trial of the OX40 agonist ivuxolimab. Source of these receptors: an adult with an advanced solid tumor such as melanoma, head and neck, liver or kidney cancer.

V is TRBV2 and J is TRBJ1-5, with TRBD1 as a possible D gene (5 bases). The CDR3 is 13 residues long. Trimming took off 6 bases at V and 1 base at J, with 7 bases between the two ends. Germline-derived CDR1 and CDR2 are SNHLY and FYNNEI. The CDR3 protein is CASRGGSNQPQHF. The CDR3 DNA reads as TGTGCCAGCAGGGGGGGAAGCAATCAGCCCCAGCATTTT. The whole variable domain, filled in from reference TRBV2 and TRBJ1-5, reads EPEVTQTPSHQVTQMGQEVILRCVPISNHLYFYWYRQILGQKVEFLVSFYNNEISEKSEIFDDQFSVERPDGSNFTLKIRSTKLEDSAMYFCASRGGSNQPQHFGDGTRLSIL.

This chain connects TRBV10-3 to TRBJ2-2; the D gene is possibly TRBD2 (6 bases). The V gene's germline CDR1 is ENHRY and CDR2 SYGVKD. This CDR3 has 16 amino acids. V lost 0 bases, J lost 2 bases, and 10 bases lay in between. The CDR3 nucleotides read TGTGCCATCAGTGAGTCGACCGGGACTAACACCGGGGAGCTGTTTTTT. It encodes CAISESTGTNTGELFF.

The CDR3 loop reads CSGGQGDGYTF. As DNA, the CDR3 is TGCAGCGGGGGACAGGGGGATGGCTACACCTTC. The chain couples TRBV29-1 to TRBJ1-2; the match to TRBD1 covers 11 bases. Unmatched junction bases numbered 1, after V lost 7 bases and J lost 6 bases. The CDR3 covers 11 residues. CDR1 and CDR2 from the germline V gene are SQVTM and ANQGSEA.

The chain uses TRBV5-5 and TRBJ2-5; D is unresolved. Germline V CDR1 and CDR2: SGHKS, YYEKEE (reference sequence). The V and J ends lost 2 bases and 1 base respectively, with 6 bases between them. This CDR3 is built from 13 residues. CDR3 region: CASSFRAQETQYF. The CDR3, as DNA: TGTGCCAGCAGCTTTCGAGCCCAAGAGACCCAGTACTTC. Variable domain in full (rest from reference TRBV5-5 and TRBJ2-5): DAGVTQSPTHLIKTRGQQVTLRCSPISGHKSVSWYQQVLGQGPQFIFQYYEKEERGRGNFPDRFSARQFPNYSSELNVNALLLGDSALYLCASSFRAQETQYFGPGTRLLVL.

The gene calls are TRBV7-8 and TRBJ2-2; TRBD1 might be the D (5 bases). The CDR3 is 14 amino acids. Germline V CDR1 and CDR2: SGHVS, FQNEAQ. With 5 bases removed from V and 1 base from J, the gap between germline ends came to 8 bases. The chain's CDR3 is CASSPDRNTGELFF. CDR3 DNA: TGTGCCAGCAGCCCTGACAGGAACACCGGGGAGCTGTTTTTT.

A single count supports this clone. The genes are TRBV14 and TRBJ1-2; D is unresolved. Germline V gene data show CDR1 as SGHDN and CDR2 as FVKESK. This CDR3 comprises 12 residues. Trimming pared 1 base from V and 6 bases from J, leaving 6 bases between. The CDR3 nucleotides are TGTGCCAGCAGCCAAGTTCGAGATGGCTACACCTTC. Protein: CASSQVRDGYTF. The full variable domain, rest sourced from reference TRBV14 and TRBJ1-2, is EAGVTQFPSHSVIEKGQTVTLRCDPISGHDNLYWYRRVMGKEIKFLLHFVKESKQDESGMPNNRFLAERTGGTYSTLKVQPAELEDSGVYFCASSQVRDGYTFGSGTRLTVV.

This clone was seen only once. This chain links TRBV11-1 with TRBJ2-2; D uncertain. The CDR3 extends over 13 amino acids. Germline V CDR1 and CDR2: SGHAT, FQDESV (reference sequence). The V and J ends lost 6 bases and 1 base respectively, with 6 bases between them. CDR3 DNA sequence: TGTGCCAGCAGGAGAGTGAACACCGGGGAGCTGTTTTTT. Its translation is CASRRVNTGELFF.

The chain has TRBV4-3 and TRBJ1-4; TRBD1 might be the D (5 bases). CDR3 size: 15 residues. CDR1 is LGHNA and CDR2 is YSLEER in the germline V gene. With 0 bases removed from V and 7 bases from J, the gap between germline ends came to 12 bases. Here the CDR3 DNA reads TGCGCCAGCAGCCAAGATTTGGGGCTGGGTGAAAAACTGTTTTTT. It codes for CASSQDLGLGEKLFF.

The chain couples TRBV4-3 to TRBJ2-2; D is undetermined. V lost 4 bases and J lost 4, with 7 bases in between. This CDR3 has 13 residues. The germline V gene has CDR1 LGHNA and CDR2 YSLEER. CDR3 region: CASSRGFTGELFF. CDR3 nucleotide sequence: TGCGCCAGCAGCCGTGGCTTCACCGGGGAGCTGTTTTTT.

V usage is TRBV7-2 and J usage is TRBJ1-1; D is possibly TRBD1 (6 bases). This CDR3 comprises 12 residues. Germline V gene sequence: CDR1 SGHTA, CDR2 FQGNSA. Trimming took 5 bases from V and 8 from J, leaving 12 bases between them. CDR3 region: CASSMLQGEAFF. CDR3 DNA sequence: TGTGCCAGCAGCATGCTACAGGGAGAAGCTTTCTTT.

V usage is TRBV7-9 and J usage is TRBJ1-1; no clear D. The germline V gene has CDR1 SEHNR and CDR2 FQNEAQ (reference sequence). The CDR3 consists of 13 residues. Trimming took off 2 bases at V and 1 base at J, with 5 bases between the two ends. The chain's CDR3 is CASSLPGNTEAFF. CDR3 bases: TGTGCCAGCAGCTTACCGGGGAACACTGAAGCTTTCTTT. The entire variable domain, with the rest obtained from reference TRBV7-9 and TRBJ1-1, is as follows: DTGVSQNPRHKITKRGQNVTFRCDPISEHNRLYWYRQTLGQGPEFLTYFQNEAQLEKSRLLSDRFSAERPKGSFSTLEIQRTEQGDSAMYLCASSLPGNTEAFFGQGTRLTVV.

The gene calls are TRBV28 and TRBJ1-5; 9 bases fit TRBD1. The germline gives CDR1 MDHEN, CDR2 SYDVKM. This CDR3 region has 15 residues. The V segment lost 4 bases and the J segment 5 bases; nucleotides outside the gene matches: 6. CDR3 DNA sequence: TGTGCCAGCAGTTCCGAAGGACAGGGGTATCAGCCCCAGCATTTT. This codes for CASSSEGQGYQPQHF.

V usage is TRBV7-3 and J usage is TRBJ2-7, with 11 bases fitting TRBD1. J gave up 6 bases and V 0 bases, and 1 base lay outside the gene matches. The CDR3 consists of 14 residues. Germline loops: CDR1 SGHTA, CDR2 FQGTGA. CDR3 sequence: CASSLTGTGGEQYF. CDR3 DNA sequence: TGTGCCAGCAGCTTAACCGGGACAGGGGGCGAGCAGTACTTC. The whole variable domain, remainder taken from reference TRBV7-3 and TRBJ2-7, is GAGVSQTPSNKVTEKGKYVELRCDPISGHTALYWYRQSLGQGPEFLIYFQGTGAADDSGLPNDRFFAVRPEGSVSTLKIQRTERGDSAVYLCASSLTGTGGEQYFGPGTRLTVT.

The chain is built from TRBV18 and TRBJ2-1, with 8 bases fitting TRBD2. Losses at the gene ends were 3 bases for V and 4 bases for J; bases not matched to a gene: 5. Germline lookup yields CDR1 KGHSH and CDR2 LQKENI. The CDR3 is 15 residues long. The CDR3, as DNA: TGTGCCAGCTCACCCGGGACTAGGGGTTACAATGAGCAGTTCTTC. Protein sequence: CASSPGTRGYNEQFF.

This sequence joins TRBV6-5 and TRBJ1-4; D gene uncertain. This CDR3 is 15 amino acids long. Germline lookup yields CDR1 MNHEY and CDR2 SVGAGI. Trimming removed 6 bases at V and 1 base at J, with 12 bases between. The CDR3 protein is CASSPRTRTNEKLFF. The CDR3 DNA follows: TGTGCCAGCAGCCCCCGGACCCGAACTAATGAAAAACTGTTTTTT.

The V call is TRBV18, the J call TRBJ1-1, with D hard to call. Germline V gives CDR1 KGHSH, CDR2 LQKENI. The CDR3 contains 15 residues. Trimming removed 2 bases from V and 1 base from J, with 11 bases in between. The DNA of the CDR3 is TGTGCCAGCTCACCAGACTTGACGGCGAACACTGAAGCTTTCTTT. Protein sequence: CASSPDLTANTEAFF.

CDR3 in amino acids: CAGQGRRVETQYF. The CDR3 DNA reads as TGTGCCGGACAGGGTAGGCGCGTCGAGACCCAGTACTTC. This rearrangement joins TRBV28 to TRBJ2-5, with 8 bases lining up with TRBD1. The CDR3 length is 13 residues. Germline-derived CDR1 and CDR2 are MDHEN and SYDVKM. The V and J ends lost 11 bases and 5 bases, in that order; junction bases with no gene match: 10.

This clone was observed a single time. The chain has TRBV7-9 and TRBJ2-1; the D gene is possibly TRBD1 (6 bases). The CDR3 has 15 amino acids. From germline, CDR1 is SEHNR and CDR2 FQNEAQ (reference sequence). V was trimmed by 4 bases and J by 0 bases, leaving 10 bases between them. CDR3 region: CASSYDRSSYNEQFF. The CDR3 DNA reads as TGTGCCAGCAGCTATGACAGGAGCTCCTACAATGAGCAGTTCTTC.

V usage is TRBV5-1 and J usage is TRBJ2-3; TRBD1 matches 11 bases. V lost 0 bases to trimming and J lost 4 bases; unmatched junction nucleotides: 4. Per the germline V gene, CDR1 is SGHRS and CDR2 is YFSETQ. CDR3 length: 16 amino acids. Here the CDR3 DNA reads TGCGCCAGCAGCTTGGTCGGACAGGGGGCCGCAGATACGCAGTATTTT. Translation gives CASSLVGQGAADTQYF.

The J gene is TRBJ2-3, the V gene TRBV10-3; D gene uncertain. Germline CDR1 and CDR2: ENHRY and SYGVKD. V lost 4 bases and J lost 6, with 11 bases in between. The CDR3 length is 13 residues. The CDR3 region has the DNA TGTGCCATCAGTGGTTGGGCCCCGGATACGCAGTATTTT. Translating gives CAISGWAPDTQYF.

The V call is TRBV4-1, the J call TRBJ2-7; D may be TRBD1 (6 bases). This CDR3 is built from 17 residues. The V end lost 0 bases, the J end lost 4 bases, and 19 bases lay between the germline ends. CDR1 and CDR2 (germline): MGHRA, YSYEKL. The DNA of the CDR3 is TGCGCCAGCAGCCAAGATAGGCCGGGACACCCCCTATACGAGCAGTACTTC. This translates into CASSQDRPGHPLYEQYF.

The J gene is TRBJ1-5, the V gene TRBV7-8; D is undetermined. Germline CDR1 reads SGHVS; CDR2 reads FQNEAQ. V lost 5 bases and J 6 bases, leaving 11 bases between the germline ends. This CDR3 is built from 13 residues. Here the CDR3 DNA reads TGTGCCAGCAGCCCCCAGACAAGTCAGCCCCAGCATTTT. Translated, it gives CASSPQTSQPQHF.

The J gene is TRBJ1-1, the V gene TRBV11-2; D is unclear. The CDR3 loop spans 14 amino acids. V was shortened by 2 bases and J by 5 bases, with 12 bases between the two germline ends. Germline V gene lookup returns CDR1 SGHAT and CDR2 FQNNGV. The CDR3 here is CASSLLTSWTEAFF. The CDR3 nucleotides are TGTGCCAGCAGCTTATTGACGTCTTGGACTGAAGCTTTCTTT.

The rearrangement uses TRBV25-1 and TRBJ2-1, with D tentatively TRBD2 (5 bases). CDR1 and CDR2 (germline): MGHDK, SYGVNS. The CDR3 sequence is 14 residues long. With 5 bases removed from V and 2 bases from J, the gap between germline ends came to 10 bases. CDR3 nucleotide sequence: TGTGCCAGCAGTACGGAGGCACCCTACAATGAGCAGTTCTTC. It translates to CASSTEAPYNEQFF. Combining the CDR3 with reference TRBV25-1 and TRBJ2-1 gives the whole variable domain EADIYQTPRYLVIGTGKKITLECSQTMGHDKMYWYQQDPGMELHLIHYSYGVNSTEKGDLSSESTVSRIRTEHFPLTLESARPSHTSQYLCASSTEAPYNEQFFGPGTRLTVL.

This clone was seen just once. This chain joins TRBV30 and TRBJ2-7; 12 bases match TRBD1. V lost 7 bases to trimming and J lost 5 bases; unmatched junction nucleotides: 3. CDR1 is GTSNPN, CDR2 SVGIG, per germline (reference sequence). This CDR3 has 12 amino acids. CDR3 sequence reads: CALGQGANEQYF. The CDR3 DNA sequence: TGTGCCTTGGGACAGGGGGCGAACGAGCAGTACTTC.

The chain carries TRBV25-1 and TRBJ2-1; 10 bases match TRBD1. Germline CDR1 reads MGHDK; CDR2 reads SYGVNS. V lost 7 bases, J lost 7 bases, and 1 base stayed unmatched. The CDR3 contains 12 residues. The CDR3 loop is CASTGQGNEQFF. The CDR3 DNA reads TGTGCCAGCACGGGACAGGGGAATGAGCAGTTCTTC.

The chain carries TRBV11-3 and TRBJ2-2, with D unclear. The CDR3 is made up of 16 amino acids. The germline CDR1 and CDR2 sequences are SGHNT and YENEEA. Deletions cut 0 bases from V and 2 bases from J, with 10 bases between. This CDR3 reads CASSLDNWVNTGELFF. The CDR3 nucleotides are TGTGCCAGCAGCTTAGATAATTGGGTTAACACCGGGGAGCTGTTTTTT.

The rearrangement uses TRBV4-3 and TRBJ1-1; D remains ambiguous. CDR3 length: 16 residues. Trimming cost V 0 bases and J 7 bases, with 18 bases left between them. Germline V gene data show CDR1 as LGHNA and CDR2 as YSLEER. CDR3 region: CASSQERGPEPIEAFF. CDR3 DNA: TGCGCCAGCAGCCAAGAGAGAGGACCCGAGCCTATTGAAGCTTTCTTT.